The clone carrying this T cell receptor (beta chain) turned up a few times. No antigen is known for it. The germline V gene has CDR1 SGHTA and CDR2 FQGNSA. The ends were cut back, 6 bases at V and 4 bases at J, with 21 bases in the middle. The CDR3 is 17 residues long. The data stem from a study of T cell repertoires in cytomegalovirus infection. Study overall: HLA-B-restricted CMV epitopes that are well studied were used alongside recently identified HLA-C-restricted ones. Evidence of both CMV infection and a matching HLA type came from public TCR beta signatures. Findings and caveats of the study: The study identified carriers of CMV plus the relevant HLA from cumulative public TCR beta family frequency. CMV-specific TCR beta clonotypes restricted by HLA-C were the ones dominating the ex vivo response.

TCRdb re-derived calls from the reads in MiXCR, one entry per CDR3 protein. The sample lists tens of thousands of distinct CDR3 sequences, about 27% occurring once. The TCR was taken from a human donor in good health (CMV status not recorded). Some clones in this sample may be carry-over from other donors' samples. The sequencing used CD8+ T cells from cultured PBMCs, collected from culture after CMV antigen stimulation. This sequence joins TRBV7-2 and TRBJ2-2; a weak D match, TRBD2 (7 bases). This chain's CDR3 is CASRQNPYREGTGELFF. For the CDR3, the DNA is TGTGCCAGCAGACAAAACCCTTACAGGGAGGGCACCGGGGAGCTGTTTTTT.